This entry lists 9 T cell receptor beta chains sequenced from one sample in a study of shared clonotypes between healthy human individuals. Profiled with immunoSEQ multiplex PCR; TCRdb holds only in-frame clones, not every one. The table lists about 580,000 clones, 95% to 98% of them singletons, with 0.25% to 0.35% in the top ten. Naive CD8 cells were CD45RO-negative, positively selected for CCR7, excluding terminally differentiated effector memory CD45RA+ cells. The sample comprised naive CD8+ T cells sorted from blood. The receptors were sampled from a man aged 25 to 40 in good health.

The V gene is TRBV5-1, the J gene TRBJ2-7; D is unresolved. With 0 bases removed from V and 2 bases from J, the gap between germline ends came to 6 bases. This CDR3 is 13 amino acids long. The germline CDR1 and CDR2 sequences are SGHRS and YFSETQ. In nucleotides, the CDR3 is TGCGCCAGCAGCTTGGGCAATACCTACGAGCAGTACTTC. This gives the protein CASSLGNTYEQYF.

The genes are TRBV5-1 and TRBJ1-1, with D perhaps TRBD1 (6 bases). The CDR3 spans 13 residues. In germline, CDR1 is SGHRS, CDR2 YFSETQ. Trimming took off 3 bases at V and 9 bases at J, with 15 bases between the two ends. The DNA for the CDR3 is TGCGCCAGCAGCTGGGACAATTCATACAAAGCTTTCTTT. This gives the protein CASSWDNSYKAFF.

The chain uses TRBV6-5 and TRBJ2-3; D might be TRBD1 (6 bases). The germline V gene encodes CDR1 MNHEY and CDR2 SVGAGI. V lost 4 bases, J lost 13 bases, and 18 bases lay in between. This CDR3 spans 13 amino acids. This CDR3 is CASSCRTAESKYF. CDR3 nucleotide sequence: TGTGCCAGCAGTTGTAGGACAGCCGAGAGTAAGTATTTT.

The CDR3 DNA reads as TGTGCCAGCAGTCCGTCAGGGGGCTCTACTGGAAACACCATATATTTT. It codes for CASSPSGGSTGNTIYF. J is TRBJ1-3 and V is TRBV28, with TRBD1 matching over 8 bases. The germline V gene has CDR1 MDHEN and CDR2 SYDVKM. V gave up 5 bases and J gave up 2 bases; unmatched junction bases: 8. This CDR3 has 16 amino acids.

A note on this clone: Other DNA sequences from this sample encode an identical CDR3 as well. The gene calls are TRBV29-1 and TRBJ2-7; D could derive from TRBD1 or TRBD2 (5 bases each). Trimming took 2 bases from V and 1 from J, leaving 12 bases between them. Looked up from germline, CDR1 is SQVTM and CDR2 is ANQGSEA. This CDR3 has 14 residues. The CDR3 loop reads CSVERPGSSYEQYF. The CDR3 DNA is TGCAGCGTTGAACGGCCAGGGAGTTCCTACGAGCAGTACTTC.

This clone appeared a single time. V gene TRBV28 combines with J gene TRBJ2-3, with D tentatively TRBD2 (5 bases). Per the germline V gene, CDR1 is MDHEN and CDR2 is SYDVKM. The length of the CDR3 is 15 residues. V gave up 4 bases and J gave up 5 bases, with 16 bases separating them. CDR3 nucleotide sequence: TGTGCCAGCAGTTCCGGACTCTCTATAGTAGATACGCAGTATTTT. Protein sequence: CASSSGLSIVDTQYF.

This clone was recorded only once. CDR3 protein: CASSFGGGQFF. CDR3 DNA sequence: TGCGCCAGCAGCTTTGGTGGCGGGCAGTTCTTC. This chain uses TRBV5-1 with TRBJ2-1; D not certain. The V gene lost 2 bases and the J gene lost 12 bases, with 9 bases spanning the gap. The CDR3 is made up of 11 amino acids. Germline CDR1 is SGHRS and CDR2 is YFSETQ.

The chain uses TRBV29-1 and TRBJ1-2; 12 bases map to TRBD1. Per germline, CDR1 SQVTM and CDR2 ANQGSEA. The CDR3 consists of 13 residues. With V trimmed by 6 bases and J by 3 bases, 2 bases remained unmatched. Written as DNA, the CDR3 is TGCAGCGTGGGACAGGGGGCTGACTATGGCTACACCTTC. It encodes CSVGQGADYGYTF.

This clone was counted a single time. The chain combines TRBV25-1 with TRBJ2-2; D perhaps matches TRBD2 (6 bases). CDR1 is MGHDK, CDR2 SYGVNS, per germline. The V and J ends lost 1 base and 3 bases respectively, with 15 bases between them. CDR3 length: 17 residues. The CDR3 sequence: CASSESAGGIDTGELFF. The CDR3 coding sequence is TGTGCCAGCAGTGAATCGGCGGGCGGGATAGACACCGGGGAGCTGTTTTTT.